These T cell receptor beta chains were read from a single sample in a study of T cell responses to AZD1222 COVID-19 vaccine. Data came from immunoSEQ multiplex PCR; TCRdb stores just in-frame clones and leaves some out. The sample has about 110,000 clones, 92% seen once. Source: peripheral blood, taken on day 0 of AZD1222 vaccination. The receptor source for this set is an adult in good health. Both conserved end residues are part of each CDR3. D genes are given only for firm matches. Clone sizes are given selectively: once, few, many, or a class where the clone is expanded.

NA | TRBD2 | TRBJ2-1 | TRBV6-2/TRBV6-3 | CASSYLTSGNEQFF | TGTGCCAGCAGTTATTTGACTAGCGGCAATGAGCAGTTCTTC
NA | NA | TRBJ2-7 | TRBV7-3 | CASSPRGGGHYEQYF | TGTGCCAGCAGCCCCCGAGGGGGGGGCCACTACGAGCAGTACTTC
NA | TRBD1 | TRBJ2-7 | TRBV4-1 | CASSPVLGQGGHEQYF | TGCGCCAGCAGCCCAGTTTTGGGACAGGGGGGCCACGAGCAGTACTTC
NA | TRBD2 | TRBJ2-7 | TRBV28 | CASSTQREVYEQYF | TGTGCCAGCAGTACACAGCGGGAGGTCTACGAGCAGTACTTC
NA | TRBD1 | TRBJ2-5 | TRBV7-8 | CASSLTGVGETQYF | TGTGCCAGCAGCTTGACAGGGGTTGGAGAGACCCAGTACTTC
NA | TRBD1 | TRBJ1-6 | TRBV13 | CASRFSGTGYNSPLHF | TGTGCCAGCAGATTTTCCGGGACAGGTTATAATTCACCCCTCCACTTT
NA | NA | TRBJ1-1 | TRBV19 | CASRWESSEAFF | TGTGCCAGCCGATGGGAAAGCTCTGAAGCTTTCTTT
NA | NA | TRBJ2-7 | TRBV4-3 | CASSQGTQGSYEQYF | TGCGCCAGCAGCCAAGGAACGCAGGGTTCGTACGAGCAGTACTTC
NA | NA | TRBJ2-2 | TRBV3-1/TRBV3-2 | CASSQGSPGRGQTGELFF | TGTGCCAGCAGCCAAGGGTCACCCGGGAGGGGGCAAACCGGGGAGCTGTTTTTT
NA | NA | TRBJ1-5 | TRBV6-1 | CASSEISGGGISSNQPQHF | TGTGCCAGCAGTGAAATATCCGGGGGCGGCATTAGTAGCAATCAGCCCCAGCATTTT
NA | NA | TRBJ1-5 | TRBV19 | CASSIKSGDQPQHF | TGTGCCAGTAGTATAAAGTCAGGGGATCAGCCCCAGCATTTT
NA | NA | TRBJ2-2 | TRBV5-4 | CASSLERADTGELFF | TGTGCCAGCAGCTTGGAGAGGGCCGACACCGGGGAGCTGTTTTTT
NA | NA | TRBJ1-2 | TRBV4-3 | CASSQEGNYGYTF | TGCGCCAGCAGCCAAGAGGGGAACTATGGCTACACCTTC
NA | TRBD2 | TRBJ2-3 | TRBV6-4 | CASSASGGATDTQYF | TGTGCCAGCAGTGCTAGCGGGGGGGCCACAGATACGCAGTATTTT
NA | NA | TRBJ2-5 | TRBV2 | CASTGGSEETQYF | TGTGCCAGCACTGGGGGTTCGGAAGAGACCCAGTACTTC
NA | NA | TRBJ2-1 | TRBV7-9 | CASSPRQENEQFF | TGTGCCAGCAGCCCCCGACAGGAGAATGAGCAGTTCTTC
NA | TRBD2 | TRBJ2-2 | TRBV6-1 | CASSELAGAAGGELFF | TGTGCCAGCAGTGAACTAGCGGGGGCCGCGGGCGGGGAGCTGTTTTTT
few | NA | TRBJ1-5 | TRBV28 | CASSQGWGGSNNQPQHF | TGTGCCAGCAGCCAAGGCTGGGGGGGCTCTAACAATCAGCCCCAGCATTTT
NA | TRBD1 | TRBJ2-7 | TRBV19 | CASSAGTGPAYEQYF | TGTGCCAGTAGTGCCGGGACAGGGCCCGCCTACGAGCAGTACTTC
NA | TRBD1 | TRBJ1-5 | TRBV7-2 | CASSWQGAFDQPQHF | TGTGCCAGCAGCTGGCAGGGGGCGTTTGATCAGCCCCAGCATTTT
NA | NA | TRBJ2-2 | TRBV7-2 | CASSLGAGLGTGELFF | TGTGCCAGCAGCTTAGGGGCCGGGTTAGGCACCGGGGAGCTGTTTTTT
NA | NA | TRBJ2-3 | TRBV11-2 | CASSFRGLSTDTQYF | TGTGCCAGCAGCTTCAGAGGTCTTAGCACAGATACGCAGTATTTT
NA | NA | TRBJ2-5 | TRBV7-9 | CASSPNAGAETQYF | TGTGCCAGCAGCCCGAACGCCGGGGCAGAGACCCAGTACTTC
NA | NA | TRBJ2-5 | TRBV5-1 | CASSLGGSNGETQYF | TGCGCCAGCAGCTTGGGTGGATCCAACGGGGAGACCCAGTACTTC
NA | TRBD2 | TRBJ2-2 | TRBV7-3 | CASSPSSSGRARGTGELFF | TGTGCCAGCAGCCCCAGTTCTAGCGGGAGGGCCCGGGGCACCGGGGAGCTGTTTTTT
few | NA | TRBJ2-7 | TRBV6-2/TRBV6-3 | CASSYSGELPYEQYF | TGTGCCAGCAGTTACTCGGGGGAGTTGCCCTACGAGCAGTACTTC
NA | NA | TRBJ1-2 | TRBV25-1 | CASSVYQGYTF | TGTGCCAGCAGTGTGTACCAGGGCTACACCTTC
NA | NA | TRBJ2-7 | TRBV4-3 | CASSQGDPGLEYEQYF | TGCGCCAGCAGCCAAGGAGACCCGGGGCTGGAATACGAGCAGTACTTC
NA | NA | TRBJ1-1 | TRBV27 | CASSLNGNTEAFF | TGTGCCAGCAGTTTGAACGGGAACACTGAAGCTTTCTTT
few | TRBD1 | TRBJ1-4 | TRBV30 | CAWTKPTGAEGATNEKLFF | TGTGCCTGGACCAAGCCGACAGGGGCGGAGGGTGCAACTAATGAAAAACTGTTTTTT
NA | TRBD1 | TRBJ1-2 | TRBV18 | CASSLGQSYGYTF | TGTGCCAGCTCACTGGGACAGAGCTATGGCTACACCTTC
NA | NA | TRBJ1-5 | TRBV19 | CASSIGAAGNGNQPQHF | TGTGCCAGTAGTATAGGGGCGGCCGGGAACGGCAATCAGCCCCAGCATTTT
NA | NA | TRBJ1-5 | TRBV19 | CASSIAGGRPQHF | TGTGCCAGTAGTATCGCGGGGGGAAGGCCCCAGCATTTT
NA | NA | TRBJ2-7 | TRBV6-5 | CASSPPGIRGGEQYF | TGTGCCAGCAGTCCACCAGGGATAAGAGGGGGCGAGCAGTACTTC
NA | NA | TRBJ1-4 | TRBV6-5 | CASSPRGITNEKLFF | TGTGCCAGCAGTCCGAGAGGGATTACTAATGAAAAACTGTTTTTT
NA | NA | TRBJ1-4 | TRBV9 | CASSVGIGNEKLFF | TGTGCCAGCAGCGTAGGGATAGGGAATGAAAAACTGTTTTTT
NA | NA | TRBJ1-1 | TRBV7-2 | CASSLGVGGTEAFF | TGTGCCAGCAGCTTAGGGGTGGGGGGAACTGAAGCTTTCTTT
NA | TRBD1 | TRBJ1-2 | TRBV6-2/TRBV6-3 | CASSYSFGPDRGRLANYGYTF | TGTGCCAGCAGTTACTCTTTTGGACCGGACAGGGGGCGTTTAGCTAACTATGGCTACACCTTC
once | TRBD1 | TRBJ1-4 | TRBV5-4 | CASSYQGAANEKLFF | TGTGCCAGCAGCTACCAGGGGGCGGCTAATGAAAAACTGTTTTTT
NA | TRBD1 | TRBJ2-2 | TRBV5-6 | CASSLGTGNTGELFF | TGTGCCAGCAGCTTGGGGACAGGGAACACCGGGGAGCTGTTTTTT
NA | NA | TRBJ2-1 | TRBV5-1 | CASSLGGSEQFF | TGCGCCAGCAGCTTAGGTGGGAGTGAGCAGTTCTTC
once | NA | TRBJ1-1 | TRBV29-1 | CSVSPMNTEAFF | TGCAGCGTTTCTCCAATGAACACTGAAGCTTTCTTT
NA | TRBD1 | TRBJ2-7 | TRBV16 | CASSQGQVRSEQYF | TGTGCCAGCAGCCAAGGACAGGTCCGAAGCGAGCAGTACTTC
NA | NA | TRBJ2-2 | TRBV7-9 | CASSLTPGSVTGELFF | TGTGCCAGCAGCTTAACCCCAGGGTCGGTCACCGGGGAGCTGTTTTTT